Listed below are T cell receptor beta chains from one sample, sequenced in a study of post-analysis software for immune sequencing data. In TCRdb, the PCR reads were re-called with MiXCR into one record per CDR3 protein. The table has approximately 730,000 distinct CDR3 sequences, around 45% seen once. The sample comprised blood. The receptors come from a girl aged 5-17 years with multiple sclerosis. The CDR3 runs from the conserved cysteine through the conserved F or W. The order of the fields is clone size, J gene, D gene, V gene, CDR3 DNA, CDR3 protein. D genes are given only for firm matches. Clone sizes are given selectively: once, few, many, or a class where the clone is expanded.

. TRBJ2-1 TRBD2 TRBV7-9 TGTGCCAGCACTAGGTCTGGACTAGCGGGGTTCTTC CASTRSGLAGFF
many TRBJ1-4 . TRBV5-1 TGTGCCAGCAGCTTGGGGGGGACCAATGAAAAACTGTTTTTT CASSLGGTNEKLFF
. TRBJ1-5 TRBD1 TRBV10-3 TGTGCCATCAGTGAGCCGGGACAGGGCAAGCAGCCCCAGCATTTT CAISEPGQGKQPQHF
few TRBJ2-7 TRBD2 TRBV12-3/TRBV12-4 TGTGCCAGCAGTACTAGCGGGAGTACGGTTTTCGAGCAGTACTTC CASSTSGSTVFEQYF
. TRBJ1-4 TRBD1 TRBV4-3 TGCGCCAGCAGCCAAGTCCTAGACAGGGGATTGGAAAAACTGTTTTTT CASSQVLDRGLEKLFF
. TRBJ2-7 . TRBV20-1 TGCAGTGCTAAACGACAGGATGGTACCTACGAGCAGTACTTC CSAKRQDGTYEQYF
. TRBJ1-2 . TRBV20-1 TGCAGTGCTAGCTGGGACCCTGGGGCATACTATGGCTACACCTTC CSASWDPGAYYGYTF
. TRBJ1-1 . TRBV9 TGTGCCAGCAGCGTAGGACAGACGTCCCCTGAAGCTTTCTTT CASSVGQTSPEAFF
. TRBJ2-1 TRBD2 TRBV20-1 TGCAGTGCTCGGTCACTAGCGGGAGGTCTCAATGAGCAGTTCTTC CSARSLAGGLNEQFF
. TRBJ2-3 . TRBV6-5 TGTGCCAGCAGTCCCAAGGGGGGGGCGCTGACAGATACGCAGTATTTT CASSPKGGALTDTQYF
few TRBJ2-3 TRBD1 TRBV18 TGTGCCAGCTCCCCAACAGGGGCACGGACAGATACGCAGTATTTT CASSPTGARTDTQYF
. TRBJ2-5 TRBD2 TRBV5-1 TGCGCCAGCAGCCTATTACTAGCGGGAGGAGGAGAGACCCAGTACTTC CASSLLLAGGGETQYF
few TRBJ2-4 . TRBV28 TGTGCCAGCAGTTTATACTTAGGGAACATTCAGTACTTC CASSLYLGNIQYF
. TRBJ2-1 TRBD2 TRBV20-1 TGCAGTGCTAGTGGGCTCTTAGCGGGGGCCTACAATGAGCAGTTCTTC CSASGLLAGAYNEQFF
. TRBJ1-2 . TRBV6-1 TGTGCCAGCAAACCACTGAACTATGGCTACACCTTC CASKPLNYGYTF
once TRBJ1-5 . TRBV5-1 TGCGCCAGCAGCTTGTACAGTGGTCAGCCCCAGCATTTT CASSLYSGQPQHF
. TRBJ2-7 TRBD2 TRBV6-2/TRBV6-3 TGTGCCAGCAGCTGGGATTCAAGCGGGGAGAGCTCCTACGAGCAGTACTTC CASSWDSSGESSYEQYF